This record concerns one TCR beta chain sequence. The target antigen is unknown. The germline V gene has CDR1 MDHEN and CDR2 SYDVKM. This CDR3 is 14 amino acids long. The V end was cut by 7 bases, the J end by 8 bases, with 20 bases between. Through week 26, nivolumab 3 mg/kg IV was given weeks 1, 4, 7, 10, then biweekly. TCRdb keeps only in-frame clones here, not all; method: immunoSEQ multiplex PCR. The table has approximately 40,000 clones, roughly 92% seen once; the top ten hold roughly 0.87%. This sample was included in a study of ipilimumab plus nivolumab after autologous stem cell transplantation. For the study at large: The myeloma group: high-risk transplant-naive, or relapse within 3 years after first autologous transplant. General study points: Authors suggest TCR repertoire, Treg phenotype and gut microbiota support further study.

The rearrangement uses TRBV28 and TRBJ1-2, with D possibly matching TRBD1 (5 bases). The sequence was obtained from a male donor with multiple myeloma. The sample consisted of PBMCs, taken in a trial of ipilimumab plus nivolumab as post-transplant consolidation. The CDR3 reads CASTQTAEGRGYTF. For the CDR3, the DNA is TGTGCCAGCACACAGACAGCAGAGGGCAGGGGCTACACCTTC.